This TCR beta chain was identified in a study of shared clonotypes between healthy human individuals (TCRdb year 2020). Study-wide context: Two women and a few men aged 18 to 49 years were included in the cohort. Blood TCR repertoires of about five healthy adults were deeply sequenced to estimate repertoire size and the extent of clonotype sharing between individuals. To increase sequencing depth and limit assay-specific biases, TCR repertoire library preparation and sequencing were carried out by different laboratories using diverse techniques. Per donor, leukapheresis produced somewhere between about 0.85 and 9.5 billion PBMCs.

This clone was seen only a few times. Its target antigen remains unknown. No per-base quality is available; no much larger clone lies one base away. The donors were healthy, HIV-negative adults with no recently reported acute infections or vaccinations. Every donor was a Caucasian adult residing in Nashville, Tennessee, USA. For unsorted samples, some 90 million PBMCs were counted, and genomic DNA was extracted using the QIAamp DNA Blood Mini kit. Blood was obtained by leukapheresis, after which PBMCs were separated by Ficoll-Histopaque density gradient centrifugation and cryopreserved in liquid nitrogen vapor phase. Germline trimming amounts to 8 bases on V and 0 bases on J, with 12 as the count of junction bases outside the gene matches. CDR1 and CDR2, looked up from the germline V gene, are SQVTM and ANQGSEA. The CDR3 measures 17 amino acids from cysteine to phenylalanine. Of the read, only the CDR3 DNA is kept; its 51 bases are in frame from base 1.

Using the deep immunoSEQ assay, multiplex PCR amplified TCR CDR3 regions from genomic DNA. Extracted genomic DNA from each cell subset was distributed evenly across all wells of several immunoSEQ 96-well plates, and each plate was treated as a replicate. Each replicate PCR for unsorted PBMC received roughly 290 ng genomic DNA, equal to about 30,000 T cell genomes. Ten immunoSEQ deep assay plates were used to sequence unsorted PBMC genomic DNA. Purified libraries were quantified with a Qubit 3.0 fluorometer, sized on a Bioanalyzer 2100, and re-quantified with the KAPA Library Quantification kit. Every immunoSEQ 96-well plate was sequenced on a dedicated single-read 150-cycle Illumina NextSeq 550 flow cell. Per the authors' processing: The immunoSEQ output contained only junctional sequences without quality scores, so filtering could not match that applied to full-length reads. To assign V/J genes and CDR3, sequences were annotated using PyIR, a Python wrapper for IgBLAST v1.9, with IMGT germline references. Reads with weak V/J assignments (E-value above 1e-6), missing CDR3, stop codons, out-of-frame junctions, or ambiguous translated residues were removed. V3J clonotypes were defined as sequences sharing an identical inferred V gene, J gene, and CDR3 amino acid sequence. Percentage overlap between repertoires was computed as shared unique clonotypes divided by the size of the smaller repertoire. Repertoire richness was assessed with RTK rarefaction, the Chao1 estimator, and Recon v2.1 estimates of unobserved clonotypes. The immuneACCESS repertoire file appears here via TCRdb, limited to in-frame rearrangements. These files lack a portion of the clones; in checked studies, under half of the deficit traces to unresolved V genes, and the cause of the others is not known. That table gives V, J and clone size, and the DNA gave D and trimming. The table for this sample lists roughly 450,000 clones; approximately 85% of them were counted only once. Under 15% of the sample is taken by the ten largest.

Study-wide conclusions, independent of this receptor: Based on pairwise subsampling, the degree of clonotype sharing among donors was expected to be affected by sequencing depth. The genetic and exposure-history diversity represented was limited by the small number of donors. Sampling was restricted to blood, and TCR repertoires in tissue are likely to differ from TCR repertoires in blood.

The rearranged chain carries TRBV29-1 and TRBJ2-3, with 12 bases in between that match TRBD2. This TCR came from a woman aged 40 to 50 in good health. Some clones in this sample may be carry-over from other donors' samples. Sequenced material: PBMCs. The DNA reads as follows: TGCAGCTTTTGGGGGACTAGCGGGTCACATAGCACAGATACGCAGTATTTT. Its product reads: CSFWGTSGSHSTDTQYF.